Listed below are T cell receptor beta chains from one sample, sequenced in a study of regulatory T cells in long-lasting Graves disease. TCRdb used MiXCR to reprocess the multiplex PCR reads, holding one entry per CDR3 protein. The sample shows about 430,000 distinct CDR3 sequences, roughly a fifth of them seen only once. The sample consisted of peripheral blood mononuclear cells (PBMCs), taken when the disease was refractory, from a patient treated with antithyroid drugs. These receptors came from a female donor with Graves disease. Each CDR3 is given with its conserved first and last residue. D genes are given only for firm matches. The size field is filled for only some rows; it gives once, few, many or a size class.

d_call	v_call	clone_size	cdr3_length	j_call	cdr3_aa	cdr3_nt
-	TRBV20-1	many	13	TRBJ2-5	CSAGGDPQETQYF	TGCAGTGCCGGAGGGGACCCCCAAGAGACCCAGTACTTC
-	TRBV20-1	few	13	TRBJ2-5	CSARFSNQETQYF	TGCAGTGCTAGGTTTAGCAACCAAGAGACCCAGTACTTC
-	TRBV16	few	16	TRBJ1-5	CASSQSRHHSNQPQHF	TGTGCCAGCAGCCAATCGAGACACCATAGCAATCAGCCCCAGCATTTT
TRBD2	TRBV27	many	15	TRBJ2-5	CASSSLGGSQETQYF	TGTGCCAGCAGTTCCCTGGGGGGGTCTCAAGAGACCCAGTACTTC
TRBD1	TRBV28	-	13	TRBJ2-7	CASSLTGRDEQYF	TGTGCCAGCAGTTTGACAGGGAGAGACGAGCAGTACTTC
TRBD1	TRBV28	-	15	TRBJ2-5	CASSLTGIGEETQYF	TGTGCCAGCAGCTTGACAGGGATAGGAGAAGAGACCCAGTACTTC
-	TRBV7-8	many	16	TRBJ2-2	CASSPSQGRITGELFF	TGTGCCAGCAGCCCCAGCCAGGGGAGGATCACCGGGGAGCTGTTTTTT
TRBD1	TRBV5-1	many	14	TRBJ1-5	CASSTGQGNQPQHF	TGCGCCAGCAGCACTGGACAGGGCAATCAGCCCCAGCATTTT
-	TRBV11-3	many	16	TRBJ1-3	CASSLDGSDSGNTIYF	TGTGCCAGCAGCTTAGATGGATCAGACTCTGGAAACACCATATATTTT
-	TRBV7-9	many	11	TRBJ1-1	CASSSITEAFF	TGTGCCAGCAGCTCAATCACTGAAGCTTTCTTT
-	TRBV9	-	13	TRBJ2-1	CASSVSGINEQFF	TGTGCCAGCAGCGTATCAGGGATTAATGAGCAGTTCTTC
TRBD2	TRBV28	once	19	TRBJ2-1	CASSFKGTSGSLFYNEQFF	TGTGCCAGCAGTTTTAAGGGGACTAGCGGGAGCCTCTTTTACAATGAGCAGTTCTTC
-	TRBV12-3/TRBV12-4	many	15	TRBJ1-1	CASIKSVAGEGEAFF	TGTGCCAGCATCAAGTCGGTGGCAGGGGAGGGTGAAGCTTTCTTT
-	TRBV5-1	-	14	TRBJ2-5	CASIWRDSQETQYF	TGCGCCAGCATCTGGAGGGACAGCCAAGAGACCCAGTACTTC
-	TRBV6-1	many	14	TRBJ1-6	CASSEAILNSPLHF	TGTGCCAGCAGTGAAGCGATTCTAAATTCACCCCTCCACTTT
-	TRBV10-3	few	15	TRBJ2-6	CAISPGTTGANVLTF	TGTGCCATCAGTCCTGGAACGACTGGGGCCAACGTCCTGACTTTC
-	TRBV5-1	few	14	TRBJ1-3	CASSRGSSGNTIYF	TGCGCCAGCAGCCGAGGGTCATCTGGAAACACCATATATTTT
TRBD1	TRBV20-1	many	13	TRBJ2-5	CSAPTGGRETQYF	TGCAGTGCTCCCACAGGGGGCAGGGAGACCCAGTACTTC
-	TRBV5-1	-	17	TRBJ2-2	CASSLVGPRRRPGELFF	TGCGCCAGCAGCTTGGTTGGTCCGCGCCGGAGACCCGGGGAGCTGTTTTTT
-	TRBV27	many	14	TRBJ2-7	CASSLGGPDYEQYF	TGTGCCAGCAGTTTAGGGGGGCCCGATTACGAGCAGTACTTC
-	TRBV12-3/TRBV12-4	-	13	TRBJ2-5	CASTVGVVETQYF	TGTGCCAGCACGGTGGGAGTGGTCGAAACCCAGTACTTC
-	TRBV30	-	14	TRBJ2-4	CAWSVLGGQGIQYF	TGTGCCTGGAGTGTACTCGGGGGGCAAGGGATTCAGTACTTC
-	TRBV28	many	12	TRBJ2-3	CASSLETDTQYF	TGTGCCAGCAGCTTAGAGACAGATACGCAGTATTTT
TRBD2	TRBV18	many	15	TRBJ2-5	CASSPTAGTPQTQYF	TGTGCCAGCTCACCAACAGCGGGAACCCCCCAGACCCAGTACTTC